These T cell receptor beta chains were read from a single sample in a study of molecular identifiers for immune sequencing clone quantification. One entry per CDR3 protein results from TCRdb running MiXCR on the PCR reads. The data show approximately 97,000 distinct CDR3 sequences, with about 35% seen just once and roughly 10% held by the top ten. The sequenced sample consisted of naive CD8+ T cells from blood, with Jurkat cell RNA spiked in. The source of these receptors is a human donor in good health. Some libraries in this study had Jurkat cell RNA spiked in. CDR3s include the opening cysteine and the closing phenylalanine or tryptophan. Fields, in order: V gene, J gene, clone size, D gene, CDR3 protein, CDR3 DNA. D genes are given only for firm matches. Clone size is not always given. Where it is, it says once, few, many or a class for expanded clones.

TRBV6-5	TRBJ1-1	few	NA	CASSYTFGANTEAFF	TGTGCCAGCAGTTACACCTTTGGGGCGAACACTGAAGCTTTCTTT
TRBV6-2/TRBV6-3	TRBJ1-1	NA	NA	CASSYSRARGEIEAFF	TGTGCCAGCAGTTACTCCAGGGCCCGAGGGGAAATCGAAGCTTTCTTT
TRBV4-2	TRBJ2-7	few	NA	CASSPREYGKVKGGEQYF	TGTGCCAGCAGCCCGAGGGAATACGGGAAGGTAAAGGGAGGTGAGCAGTACTTC
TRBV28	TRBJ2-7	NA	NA	CASSLPGFYEQYF	TGTGCCAGCAGTTTACCCGGGTTCTACGAGCAGTACTTC
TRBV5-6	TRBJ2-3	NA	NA	CAGSLGSTDTQYF	TGTGCCGGCAGCTTAGGGAGCACAGATACGCAGTATTTT
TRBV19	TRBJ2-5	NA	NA	CASSGRQQETQYF	TGTGCCAGTAGTGGGCGCCAGCAAGAGACCCAGTACTTC
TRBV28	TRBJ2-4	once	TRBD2	CASSPRLAGASGIQYF	TGTGCCAGCAGTCCTCGACTAGCGGGAGCGTCGGGCATTCAGTACTTC
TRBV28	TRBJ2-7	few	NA	CASSLPPLGDTRSEQYF	TGTGCCAGCAGTTTACCCCCGTTGGGGGACACCCGCTCCGAGCAGTACTTC
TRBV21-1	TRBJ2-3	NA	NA	CASIPAGGSTDTQYF	TGTGCCAGCATCCCAGCGGGGGGGAGCACAGATACGCAGTATTTT
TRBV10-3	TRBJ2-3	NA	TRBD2	CAISESSGSPDTQYF	TGTGCCATCAGTGAGTCGAGCGGGAGTCCAGATACGCAGTATTTT
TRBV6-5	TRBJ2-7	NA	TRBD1	CASSPLPGQGNEQYF	TGTGCCAGCAGTCCCCTTCCGGGACAGGGAAACGAGCAGTACTTC
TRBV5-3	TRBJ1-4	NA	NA	CASSSSGFREELFF	TGTGCCAGCAGTTCGTCAGGGTTTCGTGAAGAACTGTTTTTT
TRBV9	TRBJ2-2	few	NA	CASSGHGELFF	TGTGCCAGCAGCGGACACGGGGAGCTGTTTTTT
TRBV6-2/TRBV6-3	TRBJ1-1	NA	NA	CASRLQVDTEAFF	TGTGCCAGCAGATTACAGGTCGACACTGAAGCTTTCTTT
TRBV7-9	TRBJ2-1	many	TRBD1	CASSSDRTYNEQFF	TGTGCCAGCAGCTCGGACAGGACCTACAATGAGCAGTTCTTC
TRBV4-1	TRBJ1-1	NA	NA	CASSRGGGEAFF	TGCGCCAGCAGTCGTGGGGGGGGTGAAGCTTTCTTT
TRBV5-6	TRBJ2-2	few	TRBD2	CASSPLGLAGLRGELFF	TGTGCCAGCAGTCCCTTAGGGCTAGCGGGATTACGCGGGGAGCTGTTTTTT
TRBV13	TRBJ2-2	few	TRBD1	CASSPGQGIPGELFF	TGTGCCAGCAGCCCTGGACAGGGTATACCCGGGGAGCTGTTTTTT
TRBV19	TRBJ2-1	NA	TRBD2	CASSMTSGGNNEQFF	TGTGCCAGTAGTATGACTAGCGGAGGTAACAATGAGCAGTTCTTC
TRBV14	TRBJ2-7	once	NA	CASSQGVVRAYELYF	TGTGCCAGCAGCCAGGGAGTGGTTCGAGCCTACGAGCTGTACTTC
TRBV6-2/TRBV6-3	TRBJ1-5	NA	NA	CASSYDGYYSNQPQHF	TGTGCCAGCAGTTACGATGGATACTATAGCAATCAGCCCCAGCATTTT
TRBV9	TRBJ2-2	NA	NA	CASSVIADTGELFF	TGTGCCAGCAGCGTAATAGCGGACACCGGGGAGCTGTTTTTT
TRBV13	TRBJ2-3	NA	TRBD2	CASSLGPAGETDTQYF	TGTGCCAGCAGCTTAGGTCCAGCGGGAGAAACAGATACGCAGTATTTT
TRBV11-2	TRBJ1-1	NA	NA	CASSLVWQNTEAFF	TGTGCCAGCAGCTTAGTTTGGCAGAACACTGAAGCTTTCTTT
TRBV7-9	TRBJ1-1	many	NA	CASSLSAEAFF	TGTGCCAGCAGCTTGTCGGCCGAAGCTTTCTTT
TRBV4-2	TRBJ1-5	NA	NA	CASSQDGEGNQPQHF	TGTGCCAGCAGCCAAGATGGAGAAGGCAATCAGCCCCAGCATTTT
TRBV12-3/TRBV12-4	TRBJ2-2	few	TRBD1	CASSPRTGKAGELFF	TGTGCCAGCAGTCCTAGGACAGGGAAGGCCGGGGAGCTGTTTTTT
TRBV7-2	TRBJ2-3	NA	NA	CASSLGVYSTDTQYF	TGTGCTAGCAGCTTAGGGGTTTATTCCACAGATACGCAGTATTTT
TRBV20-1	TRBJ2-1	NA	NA	CSATVPGGRWNEQFF	TGCAGTGCTACGGTTCCTGGAGGGAGATGGAATGAGCAGTTCTTC
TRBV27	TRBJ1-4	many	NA	CASSLQGEKLFF	TGTGCCAGCAGTTTACAGGGGGAAAAACTGTTTTTT
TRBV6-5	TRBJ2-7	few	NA	CASSYQGMGASYEQYF	TGTGCCAGCAGTTACCAGGGTATGGGTGCATCCTACGAGCAGTACTTC
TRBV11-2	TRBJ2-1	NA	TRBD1	CASSLGDRQFF	TGTGCCAGCAGCTTAGGGGACAGGCAGTTCTTC
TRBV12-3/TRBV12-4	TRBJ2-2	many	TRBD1	CASSVGTVTGELFF	TGTGCCAGCAGTGTCGGGACAGTGACCGGGGAGCTGTTTTTT
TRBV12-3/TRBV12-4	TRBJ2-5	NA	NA	CASSFAPGETQYF	TGTGCCAGCAGTTTCGCCCCAGGGGAGACCCAGTACTTC
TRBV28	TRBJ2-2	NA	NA	CASSAFGTTNTGELFF	TGTGCCAGCAGCGCCTTCGGGACCACGAACACCGGGGAGCTGTTTTTT
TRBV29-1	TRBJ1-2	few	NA	CSVPDSSNYGYTF	TGCAGCGTCCCGGACAGCTCTAACTATGGCTACACCTTC
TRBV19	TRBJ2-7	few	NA	CASSITGKTYEQYF	TGTGCCAGTAGTATAACAGGGAAAACCTACGAGCAGTACTTC
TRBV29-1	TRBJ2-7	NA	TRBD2	CSVVLGEAGYEQYF	TGCAGCGTTGTCCTTGGGGAAGCGGGATACGAGCAGTACTTC
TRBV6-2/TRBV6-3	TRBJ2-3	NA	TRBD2	CASTPAGVNADTQYF	TGTGCCAGCACCCCAGCGGGAGTCAACGCAGATACGCAGTATTTT
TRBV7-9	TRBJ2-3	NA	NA	CASSPRLGGDTQYF	TGTGCCAGCAGCCCTCGACTGGGAGGTGATACGCAGTATTTT
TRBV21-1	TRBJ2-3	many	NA	CASTVVASTDTQYF	TGTGCCAGCACCGTTGTGGCTAGTACAGATACGCAGTATTTT
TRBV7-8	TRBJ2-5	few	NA	CASSLFLVRGQTQYF	TGTGCCAGCAGCTTATTTCTTGTAAGGGGCCAGACCCAGTACTTC
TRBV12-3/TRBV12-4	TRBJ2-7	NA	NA	CASSFGGVEQYF	TGTGCCAGCAGTTTTGGGGGAGTAGAGCAGTACTTC
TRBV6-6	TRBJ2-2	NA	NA	CASSYRSAYTGELFF	TGTGCCAGCAGTTACCGGAGTGCGTACACCGGGGAGCTGTTTTTT
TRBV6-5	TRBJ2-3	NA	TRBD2	CASSYSGLATRSFTDTQYF	TGTGCCAGCAGTTACTCGGGACTAGCTACTCGGAGCTTCACAGATACGCAGTATTTT
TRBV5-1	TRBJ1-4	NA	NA	CASSLSGADATNEKLFF	TGCGCCAGCAGCTTATCCGGGGCGGATGCAACTAATGAAAAACTGTTTTTT
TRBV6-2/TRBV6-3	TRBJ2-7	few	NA	CASSYGHEQYF	TGTGCCAGCAGTTACGGTCACGAGCAGTACTTC